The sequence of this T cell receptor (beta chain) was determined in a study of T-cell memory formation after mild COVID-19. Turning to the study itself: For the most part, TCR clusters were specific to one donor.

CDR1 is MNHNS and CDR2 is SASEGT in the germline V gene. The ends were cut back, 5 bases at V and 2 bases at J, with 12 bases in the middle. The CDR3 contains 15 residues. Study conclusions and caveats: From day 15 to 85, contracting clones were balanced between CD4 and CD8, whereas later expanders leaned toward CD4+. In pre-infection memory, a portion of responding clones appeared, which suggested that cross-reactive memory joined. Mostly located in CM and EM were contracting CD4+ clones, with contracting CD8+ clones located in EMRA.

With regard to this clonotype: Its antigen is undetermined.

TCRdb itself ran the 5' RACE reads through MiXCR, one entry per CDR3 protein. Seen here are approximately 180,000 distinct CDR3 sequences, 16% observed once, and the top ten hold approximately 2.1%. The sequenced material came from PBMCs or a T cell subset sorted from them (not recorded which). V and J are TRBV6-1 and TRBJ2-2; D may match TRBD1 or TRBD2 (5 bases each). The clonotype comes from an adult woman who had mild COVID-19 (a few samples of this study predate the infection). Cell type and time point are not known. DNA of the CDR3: TGTGCCAGCAGTTATGGGGGAAGTAACACCGGGGAGCTGTTTTTT. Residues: CASSYGGSNTGELFF.